Here is one TCR beta chain with its context. Its target is not known. This sample was taken from a study of cytomegalovirus exposure and HLA in healthy donors. Germline V gives CDR1 SEHNR, CDR2 FQNEAQ (reference sequence). The V and J ends lost 6 bases and 5 bases respectively, with 26 bases between them. CDR3 size: 17 residues. General observations from the study: Among donors in an Asian-associated ancestry cluster, a later analysis reportedly found fewer N-insertions than the roughly 700-donor mean.

The PCR had 60 Vbeta and 13 Jbeta primers. TCRdb's copy holds only in-frame clones and misses some; the assay was immunoSEQ multiplex PCR. The profile covers roughly 250,000 clones, with about 83% appearing a single time and about 2% taken by the ten largest. This chain uses TRBV7-9 with TRBJ2-7; TRBD1 is a possible D gene (6 bases). Sequencing was done on a sample of PBMCs. The receptor was derived from a woman aged 40 to 49 in good health and CMV-seropositive. The CDR3 nucleotides read TGTGCCAGCAGTAAGTATTCAGATGAAACAGGGATCCACGAGCAGTACTTC. Protein: CASSKYSDETGIHEQYF.